This entry concerns a single T cell receptor (beta chain). The sample belongs to a study of cytomegalovirus exposure and HLA in healthy donors. As for the study in general: Both the approximately 130 validation repertoires and the 500 to 700 first-cohort repertoires used the same platform, as reported by a later analysis.

The protocol was immunoSEQ multiplex PCR, while the TCRdb copy is restricted to in-frame clones and leaves out a portion. The repertoire includes over 150,000 clones, just over 85% of them detected once, and roughly 2.1% sits in the top ten. The sample consisted of PBMCs. The receptor comes from a human donor in good health.

In DNA form, the CDR3 reads TGTGCCAGCAGCTATACTAGGAACACCGGGGAGCTGTTTTTT. Translation gives CASSYTRNTGELFF. The chain joins TRBV7-9 to TRBJ2-2, with D maybe TRBD2 (5 bases). Trimming left V 4 bases short and J 1 base short, with 7 bases between. The length of the CDR3 is 14 residues. CDR1 and CDR2 from the germline V gene are SEHNR and FQNEAQ (reference sequence).